Listed here are 17 T cell receptor beta chains from one sample, sequenced in a study of T cells after yellow fever vaccination. TCRdb re-derived calls from the 5' RACE reads in MiXCR, one entry per CDR3 protein. The sample yields around 550,000 distinct CDR3 sequences, under 25% seen once. The sample here was PBMCs, taken 15 days after the yellow fever booster vaccination. The origin of the receptors is a man aged 25-40 years who received the YFV17D yellow fever vaccine.

This chain connects TRBV7-9 to TRBJ2-3; no reliable D call. The CDR3 runs to 16 residues. V lost 10 bases and J lost 6, with 26 bases in between. Germline V gene sequence: CDR1 SEHNR, CDR2 FQNEAQ (reference sequence). The CDR3 DNA is TGTGCCACTCCGCCCCCAGCCCAGATAGAATCTGATACGCAGTATTTT. Residues: CATPPPAQIESDTQYF.

This clonotype was counted only a few times. The chain links TRBV3-1 to TRBJ1-2; no clear D gene. Germline V CDR1 and CDR2: LGHDT, YNNKEL (reference sequence). The CDR3 totals 14 residues. V was pared by 0 bases and J by 8 bases, with 13 bases between. The DNA for the CDR3 is TGTGCCAGCAGCCAAGAGGGAGCTTTGGGAGGCTACACCTTC. This translates into CASSQEGALGGYTF.

This chain joins TRBV9 and TRBJ2-1, with TRBD1 identical over 9 bases. This CDR3 region has 15 residues. Germline V CDR1 and CDR2: SGDLS, YYNGEE. After removal of 3 bases from V and 3 bases from J, the junction contained 4 bases not matched to a gene. The CDR3 here is CASSAVTGGYNEQFF. CDR3 DNA: TGTGCCAGCAGCGCCGTGACAGGGGGCTACAATGAGCAGTTCTTC.

This clonotype was counted only a few times. The chain has TRBV7-2 and TRBJ2-6; D is ambiguous. Germline V CDR1 and CDR2: SGHTA, FQGNSA. V gave up 2 bases and J gave up 0 bases, with 5 bases separating them. The CDR3 covers 15 residues. CDR3: CASSLLVSGANVLTF. Written as DNA, the CDR3 is TGTGCCAGCAGCTTATTAGTCTCTGGGGCCAACGTCCTGACTTTC.

The rearrangement uses TRBV5-1 and TRBJ1-2, with D perhaps matching TRBD1 (6 bases). The CDR3 contains 14 residues. The germline V gene has CDR1 SGHRS and CDR2 YFSETQ. V was clipped by 4 bases and J by 4 bases, with 14 bases between them. The CDR3: CASSAPTGPYGYTF. CDR3 DNA sequence: TGCGCCAGCAGCGCACCAACAGGGCCCTATGGCTACACCTTC.

This clonotype has only a few counts. The chain combines TRBV12-3 or TRBV12-4 with TRBJ1-1; D unclear. The CDR3 runs 13 residues. Deletions cut 5 bases from V and 2 bases from J, with 9 bases between. CDR3 residues: CASSHGGNTEAFF. The CDR3 DNA reads as TGTGCCAGCAGTCATGGTGGAAACACTGAAGCTTTCTTT.

The gene calls are TRBV25-1 and TRBJ2-7, with D possibly matching TRBD1 (6 bases). Deletions cut 5 bases from V and 1 base from J, with 12 bases between. Germline V lookup: CDR1 MGHDK, CDR2 SYGVNS. The CDR3 covers 14 residues. The CDR3: CASSWSGDSYEQYF. CDR3 sequence (DNA): TGTGCCAGCAGTTGGTCAGGGGATTCCTACGAGCAGTACTTC.

The chain combines TRBV10-3 with TRBJ2-5, with 7 bases matching TRBD2. Germline CDR1 ENHRY, CDR2 SYGVKD. This CDR3 is 17 amino acids long. V shed 3 bases, J shed 3 bases, and the junction held 13 bases outside the gene matches. The CDR3 is CAISDGGRQRGEETQYF. DNA for the CDR3: TGTGCCATCAGTGATGGTGGGAGACAACGGGGGGAAGAGACCCAGTACTTC.

This clonotype showed up just a few times. At one of its ends the junction is not consistent with the germline gene, which may arise from a read error. The chain carries TRBV12-3 or TRBV12-4 and TRBJ2-7, with a weak D call TRBD1 (6 bases). The CDR3 is made up of 14 amino acids. The CDR3 reads CAGSLGQGWNEQYF. CDR3 coding DNA: TGTGCCGGCAGTTTGGGGCAGGGGTGGAACGAGCAGTACTTC.

In this sample, this clonotype turned up a few times. This rearrangement joins TRBV25-1 to TRBJ2-2, with TRBD1 matching 7 bases. CDR3 length: 16 residues. Losses at the gene ends were 4 bases for V and 4 bases for J; bases not matched to a gene: 9. The germline V gene has CDR1 MGHDK and CDR2 SYGVNS. This chain's CDR3 is CASSATGALSTGELFF. The CDR3 coding sequence is TGTGCCAGCAGTGCCACAGGGGCCCTGAGCACCGGGGAGCTGTTTTTT.

This clonotype was counted between two and nine times. The V call is TRBV5-1, the J call TRBJ1-3; possible D gene TRBD1, 5 bases. The CDR3 totals 15 residues. Germline loops: CDR1 SGHRS, CDR2 YFSETQ. V dropped 2 bases and J dropped 1 base, with 10 bases sitting between them. For the CDR3, the DNA is TGCGCCAGCAGCTTCATAGGGGATTCTGGAAACACCATATATTTT. This gives the protein CASSFIGDSGNTIYF.

This clonotype was seen a handful of times. V gene TRBV11-2 combines with J gene TRBJ1-4; D remains unclear. The germline V and J ends were trimmed by 4 bases and 11 bases, with 11 bases remaining between them. The V gene's germline CDR1 is SGHAT and CDR2 FQNNGV. The CDR3 consists of 12 residues. As DNA, the CDR3 is TGTGCCAGCAGCTCTTTTGTGGGGAAACTGTTTTTT. Its translation: CASSSFVGKLFF.

In its sample, this clonotype was seen a few times. The chain joins TRBV5-1 to TRBJ2-7; D unresolved. The CDR3 covers 11 residues. V was trimmed by 4 bases and J by 4 bases, leaving 6 bases between them. The germline V gene encodes CDR1 SGHRS and CDR2 YFSETQ. CDR3 loop: CASSGQYEQYF. The CDR3 nucleotides are TGCGCCAGCAGCGGCCAATACGAGCAGTACTTC.

This clonotype was seen only a few times. The chain couples TRBV6-2 or TRBV6-3 to TRBJ2-2; D gene uncertain. The CDR3 loop spans 16 amino acids. Trimming stripped 0 bases from V and 3 bases from J, with 11 bases between. Germline-derived CDR1 and CDR2 are MNHEY and SVGEGT. The CDR3 sequence: CASSYSSGIYTGELFF. As DNA, the CDR3 is TGTGCCAGCAGTTACTCGAGTGGGATTTACACCGGGGAGCTGTTTTTT.

The rearrangement joins TRBV20-1 to TRBJ2-1, with a possible D match to TRBD2 (6 bases). Trimming pared 7 bases from V and 5 bases from J, leaving 15 bases between. The CDR3 consists of 13 residues. Per the germline V gene, CDR1 is DFQATT and CDR2 is SNEGSKA (reference sequence). CDR3 loop: CSVARGTNNEQFF. The CDR3, as DNA: TGCAGTGTGGCCCGGGGGACCAACAATGAGCAGTTCTTC.

The J gene is TRBJ2-3, the V gene TRBV6-2 or TRBV6-3; the match to TRBD2 covers 10 bases. Germline values: CDR1 MNHEY, CDR2 SVGEGT. The V segment lost 6 bases and the J segment 3 bases; nucleotides outside the gene matches: 9. The CDR3 is 16 residues long. CDR3 coding DNA: TGTGCCAGCAGCAAATCTAGCGGGAGTTGGACAGATACGCAGTATTTT. This encodes CASSKSSGSWTDTQYF.

This sequence joins TRBV5-1 and TRBJ2-1, with D maybe TRBD1 (5 bases). Germline loops: CDR1 SGHRS, CDR2 YFSETQ. The CDR3 has 14 amino acids. V was trimmed by 4 bases and J by 7 bases, leaving 15 bases between them. Here the CDR3 reads CASSPTALRNEQFF. CDR3 nucleotide sequence: TGCGCCAGCAGCCCGACAGCTCTAAGGAATGAGCAGTTCTTC. Variable domain in full (rest from reference TRBV5-1 and TRBJ2-1): KAGVTQTPRYLIKTRGQQVTLSCSPISGHRSVSWYQQTPGQGLQFLFEYFSETQRNKGNFPGRFSGRQFSNSRSEMNVSTLELGDSALYLCASSPTALRNEQFFGPGTRLTVL.